The 23 T cell receptor beta chains below were found in one sample sequenced in a study of OX40 agonist ivuxolimab in advanced cancers. The data were produced by immunoSEQ multiplex PCR, yet TCRdb's version contains in-frame clones alone and is incomplete. Among under 100,000 clones listed, around 90% were seen once. The sample in question was CD4+ or CD8+ T cells sorted from blood, obtained in a trial of the OX40 agonist ivuxolimab. The receptors stem from an adult with an advanced solid tumor such as melanoma, head and neck, liver or kidney cancer.

The chain couples TRBV30 to TRBJ2-7, with 8 positions matching TRBD2. The CDR3 totals 13 residues. Looked up from germline, CDR1 is GTSNPN and CDR2 is SVGIG (reference sequence). J was trimmed by 4 bases and V by 3 bases; bases with no gene match: 5. DNA of the CDR3: TGTGCCTGGAGACGGGAGGGGTCTTACGAGCAGTACTTC. This gives the protein CAWRREGSYEQYF.

The rearrangement uses TRBV5-1 and TRBJ2-2; possible D gene TRBD1, 6 bases. Trimming cost V 1 base and J 5 bases, with 6 bases left between them. Per germline, CDR1 SGHRS and CDR2 YFSETQ. There are 13 residues in the CDR3. CDR3 sequence: CASSLTGTGELFF. In DNA form, the CDR3 reads TGCGCCAGCAGCTTGACAGGGACCGGGGAGCTGTTTTTT.

The CDR3 DNA reads TGCGCCAGCAGCAGGGGGACAGGACTCTACGAGCAGTACTTC. Translated: CASSRGTGLYEQYF. The chain joins TRBV5-1 to TRBJ2-7; 8 bases fit TRBD1. The ends lost 4 bases at V and 3 bases at J; junction bases unmatched: 6. CDR3 length: 14 residues. CDR1 is SGHRS, CDR2 YFSETQ, per germline.

In its sample, this clone was seen a few times. This chain connects TRBV20-1 to TRBJ1-5, with D uncertain. This CDR3 is 11 amino acids long. Germline V lookup: CDR1 DFQATT, CDR2 SNEGSKA (reference sequence). The V end was cut by 0 bases, the J end by 5 bases, with 2 bases between. DNA of the CDR3: TGCAGTGCTAGAGAGGATCAGCCCCAGCATTTT. Protein: CSAREDQPQHF.

The sample holds a few counts of this clone. The CDR3 DNA reads as TGTGCCAGTAGTCCCTCTCCCCTGCTAATGTCTGAGCAGTTCTTC. It encodes CASSPSPLLMSEQFF. The J gene is TRBJ2-1, the V gene TRBV19; D is unclear. CDR3 length: 15 amino acids. Trimming took off 5 bases at V and 9 bases at J, with 20 bases between the two ends. Germline V gene sequence: CDR1 LNHDA, CDR2 SQIVND (reference sequence). Complete variable domain (other parts from reference TRBV19 and TRBJ2-1): DGGITQSPKYLFRKEGQNVTLSCEQNLNHDAMYWYRQDPGQGLRLIYYSQIVNDFQKGDIAEGYSVSREKKESFPLTVTSAQKNPTAFYLCASSPSPLLMSEQFFGPGTRLTVL.

The chain links TRBV27 to TRBJ2-5; TRBD1 aligns across 8 bases. V lost 2 bases to trimming and J lost 2 bases; unmatched junction nucleotides: 10. The CDR3 is made up of 17 amino acids. Per germline, CDR1 MNHEY and CDR2 SMNVEV (reference sequence). CDR3 sequence: CASSLGATGGRQETQYF. The CDR3 DNA sequence: TGTGCCAGCAGTTTAGGGGCCACAGGGGGAAGGCAAGAGACCCAGTACTTC.

The chain is built from TRBV25-1 and TRBJ2-5, with TRBD1 matching over 8 bases. CDR1 and CDR2 from the germline V gene are MGHDK and SYGVNS. The CDR3 spans 14 residues. V was pared by 3 bases and J by 5 bases, with 5 bases of the junction left unmatched. As DNA, the CDR3 is TGTGCCAGCAGTGAGGATAACAGGGGGGAGACCCAGTACTTC. Translation gives CASSEDNRGETQYF.

The rearrangement joins TRBV6-1 to TRBJ2-7, with no clear D. Germline lookup yields CDR1 MNHNS and CDR2 SASEGT. The CDR3 is made up of 12 amino acids. The V end lost 5 bases, the J end lost 1 base, and 6 bases lay between the germline ends. Here the CDR3 reads CASSQDSYEQYF. The CDR3 DNA is TGTGCCAGCAGTCAGGATTCCTACGAGCAGTACTTC.

As concerns this clone: This same CDR3 is encoded by further DNA sequences in the sample. The V gene is TRBV7-2, the J gene TRBJ1-2; no firm D call. Germline CDR1 and CDR2: SGHTA and FQGNSA. CDR3 length equals 12 residues. With 0 bases removed from V and 8 bases from J, the gap between germline ends came to 7 bases. In DNA form, the CDR3 reads TGTGCCAGCAGCTTAGCGCGGTCGGGCTACACCTTC. This codes for CASSLARSGYTF.

CDR3 coding DNA: TGTGCCAGCAGCTCCTTCGGGGGGCCGCGATCCTACGAGCAGTACTTC. Residues: CASSSFGGPRSYEQYF. The chain links TRBV27 to TRBJ2-7; perhaps TRBD2 as D (7 bases). CDR1 MNHEY and CDR2 SMNVEV come from the germline V gene (reference sequence). This CDR3 contains 16 residues. V gave up 6 bases and J gave up 1 base, with 19 bases separating them.

J is TRBJ2-7 and V is TRBV27; 7 bases match TRBD1. Germline V CDR1 and CDR2: MNHEY, SMNVEV (reference sequence). V shed 10 bases, J shed 0 bases, and the junction held 15 bases outside the gene matches. This CDR3 is built from 16 residues. For the CDR3, the DNA is TGTGCCACCCACCCCGGGACAGCTATTACCTCCTACGAGCAGTACTTC. It is translated as CATHPGTAITSYEQYF.

The chain has TRBV4-2 and TRBJ2-4; no reliable D call. The germline V gene encodes CDR1 LGHNA and CDR2 YNFKEQ. V lost 0 bases and J 6 bases, leaving 12 bases between the germline ends. This CDR3 is 15 amino acids long. Here the CDR3 reads CASSQETTVGNIQYF. The CDR3, as DNA: TGTGCCAGCAGCCAAGAGACAACGGTGGGAAACATTCAGTACTTC.

The CDR3, as DNA: TGTGCCAGCAGCGGACAGCCAAATCAGCCCCAGCATTTT. Translated: CASSGQPNQPQHF. V is TRBV7-2 and J is TRBJ1-5, with D perhaps TRBD1 (6 bases). This CDR3 contains 13 residues. V lost 5 bases to trimming and J lost 4 bases, with 9 bases between them. The germline V gene has CDR1 SGHTA and CDR2 FQGNSA.

The genes are TRBV6-1 and TRBJ2-3, with D possibly being TRBD1 (5 bases). The CDR3 is made up of 15 amino acids. The V end lost 2 bases, the J end lost 6 bases, and 15 bases lay between the germline ends. Germline V lookup: CDR1 MNHNS, CDR2 SASEGT. CDR3 nucleotides: TGTGCCAGCAGTGAACTCGCCAGGGCCCGCGATACGCAGTATTTT. Amino acid sequence: CASSELARARDTQYF.

Here the CDR3 DNA reads TGTGCCAGTAGTCCGGGACAGGGGGCGAACGAGCAGTACTTC. It is translated as CASSPGQGANEQYF. The rearrangement joins TRBV19 to TRBJ2-7, with TRBD1 identical over 12 bases. The CDR3 length is 14 residues. After removal of 5 bases from V and 5 bases from J, the junction contained 4 bases not matched to a gene. CDR1 and CDR2 (germline): LNHDA, SQIVND (reference sequence).

This clone has just a few counts. The rearrangement links TRBV4-1 to TRBJ2-7; no firm D call. From germline, CDR1 is MGHRA and CDR2 YSYEKL. The length of the CDR3 is 11 residues. The V end lost 5 bases, the J end lost 3 bases, and 5 bases lay between the germline ends. CDR3 sequence reads: CASSDFYEQYF. CDR3 in DNA: TGCGCCAGCAGCGACTTCTACGAGCAGTACTTC.

The chain carries TRBV9 and TRBJ2-3; the D call may be TRBD1 or TRBD2 (5 bases each). Germline assignment: CDR1 SGDLS and CDR2 YYNGEE. The CDR3 extends over 14 amino acids. The germline V and J ends were trimmed by 1 base and 1 base, with 7 bases remaining between them. Here the CDR3 reads CASSVRDGTDTQYF. The CDR3 bases are TGTGCCAGCAGCGTAAGGGACGGCACAGATACGCAGTATTTT. The full variable domain, rest sourced from reference TRBV9 and TRBJ2-3, is DSGVTQTPKHLITATGQRVTLRCSPRSGDLSVYWYQQSLDQGLQFLIQYYNGEERAKGNILERFSAQQFPDLHSELNLSSLELGDSALYFCASSVRDGTDTQYFGPGTRLTVL.

This chain connects TRBV6-6 to TRBJ2-2, with D unresolved. From germline, CDR1 is MNHNY and CDR2 SVGAGI (reference sequence). Between the trimmed V and J ends, which lost 6 bases and 6 bases, there was a span of 8 bases. The CDR3 loop spans 12 amino acids. The CDR3 here is CASSPFPGELFF. The DNA for the CDR3 is TGTGCCAGCAGCCCCTTCCCCGGGGAGCTGTTTTTT.

The CDR3 is CASRPIAGTANTEAFF. CDR3 nucleotides: TGTGCCAGTAGACCTATTGCCGGGACGGCGAACACTGAAGCTTTCTTT. The chain couples TRBV19 to TRBJ1-1, with D maybe TRBD1 (5 bases). The germline gives CDR1 LNHDA, CDR2 SQIVND (reference sequence). The CDR3 covers 16 residues. V dropped 6 bases and J dropped 1 base, with 18 bases sitting between them.

The CDR3 nucleotides are TGTGCCAGCTCACCACAGGGTGGGCAAGAGACCCAGTACTTC. It is translated as CASSPQGGQETQYF. The chain recombines TRBV18 with TRBJ2-5; D ambiguous. V gave up 1 base and J gave up 2 bases, with 8 bases separating them. Looked up from germline, CDR1 is KGHSH and CDR2 is LQKENI. The CDR3 runs 14 residues.

V gene TRBV6-1 combines with J gene TRBJ1-1, with a weak D call TRBD1 (5 bases). Germline loops: CDR1 MNHNS, CDR2 SASEGT. The V end was cut by 3 bases, the J end by 5 bases, with 19 bases between. This CDR3 comprises 16 residues. The CDR3 loop reads CASSDPVTGGRTEAFF. CDR3 DNA sequence: TGTGCCAGCAGTGATCCCGTGACGGGGGGGAGAACTGAAGCTTTCTTT.

The CDR3 protein is CASSSRGGDTGELFF. The CDR3 region has the DNA TGTGCCAGCTCATCCAGGGGAGGGGACACCGGGGAGCTGTTTTTT. The V and J genes are TRBV18 and TRBJ2-2, with D tentatively TRBD2 (7 bases). This CDR3 has 15 amino acids. The V end lost 5 bases, the J end lost 3 bases, and 13 bases lay between the germline ends. Looked up from germline, CDR1 is KGHSH and CDR2 is LQKENI.

V and J are TRBV7-9 and TRBJ1-4, with D perhaps TRBD1 (5 bases). Trimming took 4 bases from V and 8 from J, leaving 8 bases between them. The CDR3 has 12 amino acids. Germline-derived CDR1 and CDR2 are SEHNR and FQNEAQ (reference sequence). As DNA, the CDR3 is TGTGCCAGCAGCTATGGGGGGGAAAAACTGTTTTTT. It is translated as CASSYGGEKLFF.